The clone carrying this T cell receptor beta chain appeared a few times. Its matching antigen is unknown. The data were obtained in a study of T cells after yellow fever vaccination. Whole-study context: SMART-Seq v4 Ultra Low Input served to prepare low-cell-number fractions. Findings and caveats of the study: A minor fraction of clonotypes spanned both CD4 and CD8 compartments.

TCRdb analysed the 5' RACE reads with MiXCR anew, one entry per CDR3 protein. The sample lists hundreds of thousands of distinct CDR3 sequences, around 10% occurring once. The germline V gene encodes CDR1 KGHDR and CDR2 SFDVKD. This CDR3 region has 14 residues. Trimming removed 2 bases at V and 3 bases at J, with 9 bases between. The sequences come from PBMCs, collected on the day of the first yellow fever vaccination. The V gene is TRBV24-1, the J gene TRBJ1-2; D gene uncertain. The receptor's source is a man aged 18-30 years who received the YFV17D yellow fever vaccine. The CDR3 bases are TGTGCCACCAGTGATTCGGGCCGGGACTATGGCTACACCTTC. It codes for CATSDSGRDYGYTF.